This T cell receptor beta chain appears in the sequencing data of a study of long-term antiretroviral therapy in people with HIV. Study results and caveats: CDR3 lengths in HIV samples spanned a narrower range than controls. Clones showing expansion before ART dominated the repertoire at all time points.

Remarks on this clone: The target antigen is unknown.

Researchers ran immunoSEQ v3.0 at survey level. Sequenced by immunoSEQ multiplex PCR; TCRdb stores in-frame clones only, minus some. The data contain some 16,000 clones, 90% to 95% of them singletons. The J segment lost 7 bases and the V segment lost 2 bases, leaving 9 bases of the junction unmatched. The CDR3 contains 16 residues. Germline CDR1 and CDR2: SGHDT and YYEEEE. The chain is built from TRBV5-6 and TRBJ1-2, with 12 bases identical to TRBD1. The TCR comes from a woman aged 50 to 60 with HIV. This sample comprised unsorted PBMCs, obtained 6.4 years after starting antiretroviral therapy. DNA for the CDR3: TGTGCCAGCAGCTTTTATGGGGGACAGGGGGCTTCTGGCTACACCTTC. It yields the protein CASSFYGGQGASGYTF.